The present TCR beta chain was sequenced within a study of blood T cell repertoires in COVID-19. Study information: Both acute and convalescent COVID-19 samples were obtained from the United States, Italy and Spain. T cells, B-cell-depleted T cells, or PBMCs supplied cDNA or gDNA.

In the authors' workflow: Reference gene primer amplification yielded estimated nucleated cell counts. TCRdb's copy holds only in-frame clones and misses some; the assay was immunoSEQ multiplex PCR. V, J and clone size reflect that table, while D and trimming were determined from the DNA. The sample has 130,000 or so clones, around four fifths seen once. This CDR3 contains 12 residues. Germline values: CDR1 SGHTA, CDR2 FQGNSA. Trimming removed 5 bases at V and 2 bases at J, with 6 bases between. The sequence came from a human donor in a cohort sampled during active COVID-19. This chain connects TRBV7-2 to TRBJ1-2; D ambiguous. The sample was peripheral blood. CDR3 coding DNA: TGTGCCAGCAGCGGGCAGAACTATGGCTACACCTTC. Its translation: CASSGQNYGYTF.